The clone carrying this T cell receptor beta chain turned up a few times. Its antigen is as yet unknown. Uncontrolled infections, other autoimmune diseases, pregnancy or lactation barred patients from enrollment. The diagnosis was founded upon clinical symptoms, serum thyroxine, TRAb, thyroid ultrasound and orbital computed tomography. The sample belongs to a study of Graves' ophthalmopathy and Graves' hyperthyroidism. Across the whole study: The authors defined stable hyperthyroidism as no ophthalmopathy within 18 months of follow-up.

General study findings and limits: Blood also carried most expanded thyroid clonotypes exceeding 0.001 frequency.

The authors amplified TCR beta CDR3 regions, and they did so from RNA transcripts for repertoire sequencing. The library came from an HTBI-primed first-round RT-PCR and a second-round multiplex PCR. MiXCR, run by TCRdb on the multiplex PCR reads, gives a single entry per CDR3 protein. Counted here are around 1.1 million distinct CDR3 sequences, less than 45% occurring once; the ten biggest clones make up approximately 10%. The receptor's source is an adult man with Graves' hyperthyroidism. The sample taken for sequencing was peripheral blood or thyroid tissue (not recorded which).

CDR3 nucleotide sequence: TGTGCCAGCAGTCCACTGTCCAAGGGGCCTAATCAGCCCCAGCATTTT. It codes for CASSPLSKGPNQPQHF. This chain uses TRBV2 with TRBJ1-5; possible D gene TRBD1, 5 bases. Between the trimmed V and J ends, which lost 5 bases and 4 bases, there was a span of 18 bases. This CDR3 contains 16 residues. The V gene's germline CDR1 is SNHLY and CDR2 FYNNEI.